This entry lists 8 T cell receptor beta chains sequenced from one sample in a study of Ad26.COV2.S vaccination and SARS-CoV-2 variants. The method was immunoSEQ multiplex PCR; TCRdb's version includes in-frame clones alone and lacks a portion of them. The table includes about 98,000 clones, roughly 80% detected once. The input for sequencing was peripheral blood, taken after recovery from COVID-19. The receptors here all came from a human donor who had recovered from COVID-19.

V usage is TRBV7-6 and J usage is TRBJ1-1; weak D call: TRBD1 (5 bases). The germline V and J ends were trimmed by 4 bases and 8 bases, with 14 bases remaining between them. Germline lookup yields CDR1 SGHVS and CDR2 FNYEAQ. CDR3 size: 13 residues. The CDR3 sequence is CASSYQRDGEAFF. CDR3 DNA: TGTGCCAGCAGCTATCAAAGGGACGGGGAAGCTTTCTTT.

This clone was recorded a few times. The V call is TRBV18, the J call TRBJ2-3, with D unclear. The CDR3 runs to 13 residues. V was shortened by 2 bases and J by 2 bases, with 5 bases between the two germline ends. Germline lookup yields CDR1 KGHSH and CDR2 LQKENI. The CDR3 region is CASSPGVTDTQYF. The CDR3 DNA reads TGTGCCAGCTCACCAGGGGTCACAGATACGCAGTATTTT.

The chain uses TRBV7-9 and TRBJ2-1; D is unresolved. CDR3 size: 12 residues. Per germline, CDR1 SEHNR and CDR2 FQNEAQ (reference sequence). V lost 5 bases and J lost 5, with 7 bases in between. CDR3 sequence: CASSRRDNEQFF. The CDR3 coding sequence is TGTGCCAGCAGCCGTAGGGACAATGAGCAGTTCTTC.

V is TRBV10-3 and J is TRBJ1-2, with 7 bases aligning to TRBD1. V shed 6 bases and J 5 bases; nucleotides not matched to a gene: 6. CDR1 and CDR2 (germline): ENHRY, SYGVKD. This CDR3 spans 13 amino acids. The CDR3 here is CAISLDRSYGYTF. For the CDR3, the DNA is TGTGCCATCAGCCTGGACAGGTCGTATGGCTACACCTTC.

In nucleotides, the CDR3 is TGTGCCAGCAGCGTAGCGGGGCAGGGGGCGCGTGGCACCGGGGAGCTGTTTTTT. This codes for CASSVAGQGARGTGELFF. V and J are TRBV9 and TRBJ2-2, with 8 positions matching TRBD1. V gave up 0 bases and J gave up 4 bases; unmatched junction bases: 11. Germline CDR1 is SGDLS and CDR2 is YYNGEE. The CDR3 consists of 18 residues.

For the CDR3, the DNA is TGTGCCAGCGCGAGAGATAACTATGGCTACACCTTC. Protein: CASARDNYGYTF. The V call is TRBV6-5, the J call TRBJ1-2; the D is unclear. CDR1 is MNHEY and CDR2 is SVGAGI in the germline V gene. This CDR3 contains 12 residues. V lost 8 bases and J lost 1, with 8 bases in between.

The chain recombines TRBV7-2 with TRBJ2-1, with 9 bases that match TRBD1. Losses at the gene ends were 5 bases for V and 8 bases for J; bases not matched to a gene: 10. Germline CDR1 is SGHTA and CDR2 is FQGNSA. The CDR3 runs 15 residues. The CDR3 reads CASSPGQGRSDEQFF. Written as DNA, the CDR3 is TGTGCCAGCAGCCCAGGACAGGGGCGCAGCGATGAGCAGTTCTTC.

The chain links TRBV19 to TRBJ1-5; no clear D. The CDR3 extends over 15 amino acids. Trimming removed 8 bases from V and 1 base from J, with 15 bases in between. Germline CDR1 LNHDA, CDR2 SQIVND (reference sequence). Here the CDR3 reads CASQVFVYSNQPQHF. The CDR3, as DNA: TGTGCCAGTCAAGTCTTCGTCTACAGCAATCAGCCCCAGCATTTT.